A single sample is the source of the 7 T cell receptor beta chains below, sequenced in a study of blood T cell repertoires in COVID-19. Method: immunoSEQ multiplex PCR; TCRdb's copy keeps in-frame clones and lacks some. The sample holds a few hundred thousand clones, less than 90% seen once. The sequenced sample was peripheral blood. The source is a woman aged 50 to 60 with acute or convalescent COVID-19.

This chain connects TRBV5-1 to TRBJ2-1; TRBD1 is a possible D gene (5 bases). The CDR3 has 12 amino acids. The germline V gene encodes CDR1 SGHRS and CDR2 YFSETQ. V dropped 4 bases and J dropped 6 bases, with 8 bases sitting between them. The CDR3 loop is CASSGRGNEQFF. CDR3 nucleotide sequence: TGCGCCAGCAGCGGTAGGGGCAATGAGCAGTTCTTC.

The chain uses TRBV19 and TRBJ2-5; D is undetermined. Germline CDR1 and CDR2: LNHDA and SQIVND (reference sequence). The CDR3 consists of 13 residues. The ends were cut back, 2 bases at V and 5 bases at J, with 9 bases in the middle. In DNA, the CDR3 is TGTGCCAGTAGTATATGGGCCGCGGAGACCCAGTACTTC. It is translated as CASSIWAAETQYF.

The V call is TRBV7-2, the J call TRBJ2-1, with TRBD2 matching over 8 bases. Trimming removed 3 bases from V and 7 bases from J; junction bases left unmatched: 8. Germline CDR1 is SGHTA and CDR2 is FQGNSA. The CDR3 covers 15 residues. CDR3 amino acids: CASSFLAGPRNEQFF. Written as DNA, the CDR3 is TGTGCCAGCAGCTTTTTAGCGGGGCCACGGAATGAGCAGTTCTTC.

V gene TRBV5-1 combines with J gene TRBJ1-3; 7 nucleotides align to TRBD1. Germline CDR1 is SGHRS and CDR2 is YFSETQ. The V segment lost 5 bases and the J segment 2 bases; nucleotides outside the gene matches: 4. This CDR3 is 14 amino acids long. CDR3 DNA sequence: TGCGCCAGCAGGGCTGGGACAGCTGGAAACACCATATATTTT. Translated: CASRAGTAGNTIYF.

This rearrangement joins TRBV7-8 to TRBJ2-5; a possible D gene is TRBD1 (5 bases). From germline, CDR1 is SGHVS and CDR2 FQNEAQ. V lost 3 bases to trimming and J lost 2 bases, with 7 bases between them. The CDR3 covers 13 residues. This CDR3 is CASSLGLQETQYF. The DNA of the CDR3 is TGTGCCAGCAGCTTGGGGCTTCAAGAGACCCAGTACTTC. Full variable domain (missing parts from reference TRBV7-8 and TRBJ2-5): GAGVSQSPRYKVAKRGQDVALRCDPISGHVSLFWYQQALGQGPEFLTYFQNEAQLDKSGLPSDRFFAERPEGSVSTLKIQRTQQEDSAVYLCASSLGLQETQYFGPGTRLLVL.

This clone has a single count. The chain recombines TRBV3-1 (or the pseudogene TRBV3-2) with TRBJ1-1; TRBD1 is a possible D gene (5 bases). CDR1 and CDR2 from the germline V gene are LGHDT and YNNKEL (reference sequence). V lost 7 bases and J 5 bases, leaving 14 bases between the germline ends. The CDR3 has 13 amino acids. CDR3 DNA sequence: TGTGCCAGCATCCGCGGGGCGCGAACTGAAGCTTTCTTT. Translation: CASIRGARTEAFF.

The chain recombines TRBV7-2 with TRBJ1-3, with D tentatively TRBD1 (5 bases). Germline V gene lookup returns CDR1 SGHTA and CDR2 FQGNSA. The CDR3 has 15 amino acids. The V end was cut by 5 bases, the J end by 4 bases, with 15 bases between. The DNA of the CDR3 is TGTGCCAGCAGCGCCAGCAGGGCGTCGGGAAACACCATATATTTT. Translated: CASSASRASGNTIYF.